Detailed here is one T cell receptor (beta chain). The antigen is unknown. These data originate in a study of graft-versus-host responses after intestinal transplantation. Across the whole study: Each of the recipients got a multivisceral, liver-intestinal, or isolated intestinal transplant.

V gave up 2 bases and J gave up 0 bases, with 14 bases separating them. Germline V CDR1 and CDR2: SGHVS, FNYEAQ. This CDR3 region has 17 residues. Sequencing used immunoSEQ multiplex PCR; TCRdb keeps in-frame clones, though not all of them. This sample has 55,000 to 85,000 clones, with more than 70% found just once. This rearrangement joins TRBV7-6 to TRBJ1-5, with a weak D call TRBD1 (6 bases). This sequence was found in a human donor who received an intestinal transplant. The sample consisted of unstimulated CD8+ T cells sorted from spleen or lymph node cells, taken before intestinal transplant. In DNA form, the CDR3 reads TGTGCCAGCAGCTTATATCAGGGGCCCTATAGCAATCAGCCCCAGCATTTT. Its translation: CASSLYQGPYSNQPQHF.